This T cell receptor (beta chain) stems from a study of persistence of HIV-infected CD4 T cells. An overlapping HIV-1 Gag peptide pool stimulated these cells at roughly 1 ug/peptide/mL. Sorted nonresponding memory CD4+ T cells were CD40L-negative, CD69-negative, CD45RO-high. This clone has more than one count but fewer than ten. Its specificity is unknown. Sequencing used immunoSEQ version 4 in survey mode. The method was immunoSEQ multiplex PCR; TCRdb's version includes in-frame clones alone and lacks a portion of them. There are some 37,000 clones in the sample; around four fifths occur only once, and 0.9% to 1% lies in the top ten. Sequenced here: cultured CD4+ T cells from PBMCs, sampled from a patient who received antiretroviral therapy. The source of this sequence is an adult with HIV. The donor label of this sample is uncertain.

The CDR3 nucleotides are TGTGCCACCAGCAGGGGGGGCGCGGATAATTCACCCCTCCACTTT. Its protein is CATSRGGADNSPLHF. V is TRBV15 and J is TRBJ1-6; TRBD1 is a possible D gene (6 bases). Germline V CDR1 and CDR2: LNHNV, YYDKDF (reference sequence). The CDR3 is 15 residues long. Trimming removed 3 bases at V and 5 bases at J, with 11 bases between.